A selection of T cell receptor beta chains follows, all from one sample in a study of blood T cells in healthy people across ages. TCRdb reprocessed the 5' RACE reads via MiXCR and lists one record per CDR3 protein. Seen here are 540,000 or so distinct CDR3 sequences, roughly 43% observed once, and the top ten hold approximately 25%. Sequenced material: blood. The receptors come from a man older than 75 in good health. The CDR3 runs from the conserved cysteine through the conserved F or W. D genes are given only for firm matches. Clone size is not always given. Where it is, it says once, few, many or a class for expanded clones.

J gene | clone size | V gene | D gene | CDR3 DNA | CDR3 protein
TRBJ2-2 | many | TRBV6-6 | . | TGTGCCAGCAGTTACCTACAGGGCTCCGGGGAGCTGTTTTTT | CASSYLQGSGELFF
TRBJ2-3 | many | TRBV6-5 | TRBD2 | TGTGCCAGCAGTTCTCCGGGACTAGCGGCATCCACAGATACGCAGTATTTT | CASSSPGLAASTDTQYF
TRBJ2-4 | . | TRBV7-2 | . | TGTGCCAGCAGCATGGCTATAGCCAAAAACATTCAGTACTTC | CASSMAIAKNIQYF
TRBJ2-4 | once | TRBV28 | . | TGTGCCAGCAGTCCAGACACGGGCATTCAGTACTTC | CASSPDTGIQYF
TRBJ1-5 | . | TRBV7-2 | . | TGTGCCAGCAGCTTAGCGCCCCGTTCTAACCCTAATCAGCCCCAGCATTTT | CASSLAPRSNPNQPQHF
TRBJ1-2 | . | TRBV18 | . | TGTGCCAGCTCACTGGGACTCGACTATGGCTACACCTTC | CASSLGLDYGYTF
TRBJ2-3 | few | TRBV10-3 | . | TGTGCCATCAACTACAGCACAGATACGCAGTATTTT | CAINYSTDTQYF
TRBJ1-1 | . | TRBV7-2 | . | TGTGCCAGCAGCTTAGTGGCTACTGAAGCTTTCTTT | CASSLVATEAFF
TRBJ1-4 | . | TRBV9 | . | TGTGCCAGCAGCCCTGCCAGGGCCGAAGAAAAACTGTTTTTT | CASSPARAEEKLFF
TRBJ2-5 | few | TRBV6-1 | TRBD1 | TGTGCCAGCAGTGCCCGGGACAGGGGGCCCTGGGGAGAGACCCAGTACTTC | CASSARDRGPWGETQYF